Below are 3 T cell receptor beta chains sequenced from a single sample in a study of post-analysis software for immune sequencing data. Whole-study findings and limits: Patients had higher frequencies than controls of about 5 TRBV segments, including TRBV5-6, TRBV5-1 and TRBV20-1.

Prepared libraries of TCR beta cDNA carried unique molecular identifiers. TCRdb reprocessed the PCR reads via MiXCR and lists one record per CDR3 protein. The table shows about 680,000 distinct CDR3 sequences, with roughly three fifths occurring only once. No antigen has been assigned to these receptors. Sequences were obtained from blood. The receptors come from a girl aged 2-10 years with multiple sclerosis.

V and J are TRBV19 and TRBJ2-3, with 7 nucleotides matching TRBD1. Trimming at V came to 6 bases and at J to 1 base, leaving 4 bases not matched to a gene. The CDR3 totals 14 residues. Germline CDR1 and CDR2: LNHDA and SQIVND (reference sequence). The CDR3 loop is CASRPGQRTDTQYF. The CDR3 region has the DNA TGTGCCAGTAGACCGGGACAGCGCACAGATACGCAGTATTTT.

The chain joins TRBV5-1 to TRBJ1-1, with a tentative D call TRBD1 (5 bases). The V gene's germline CDR1 is SGHRS and CDR2 YFSETQ. The CDR3 sequence is 13 residues long. With 4 bases removed from V and 12 bases from J, the gap between germline ends came to 19 bases. The CDR3 sequence is CASSLGQGAWTFF. CDR3 coding DNA: TGCGCCAGCAGCCTGGGGCAGGGTGCATGGACTTTCTTT.

In nucleotides, the CDR3 is TGTGCCAGCACCACAGACCCCGGGTCCTACAATGAGCAGTTCTTC. It codes for CASTTDPGSYNEQFF. V usage is TRBV6-5 and J usage is TRBJ2-1; D unresolved. CDR3 length: 15 amino acids. Trimming cost V 7 bases and J 1 base, with 14 bases left between them. CDR1 is MNHEY and CDR2 is SVGAGI in the germline V gene.